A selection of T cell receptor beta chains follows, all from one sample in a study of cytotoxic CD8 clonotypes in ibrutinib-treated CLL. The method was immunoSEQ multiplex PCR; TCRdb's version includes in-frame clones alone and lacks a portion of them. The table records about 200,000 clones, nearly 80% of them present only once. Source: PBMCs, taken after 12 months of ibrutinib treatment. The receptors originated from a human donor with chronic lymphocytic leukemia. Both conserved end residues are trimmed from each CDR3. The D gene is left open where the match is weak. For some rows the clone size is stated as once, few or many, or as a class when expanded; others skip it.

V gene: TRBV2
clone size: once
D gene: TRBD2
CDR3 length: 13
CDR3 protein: ASSEYLAGKNIQY

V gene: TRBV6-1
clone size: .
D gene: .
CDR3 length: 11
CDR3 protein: ASSPAYVGEQY

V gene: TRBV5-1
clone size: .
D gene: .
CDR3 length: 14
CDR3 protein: ASSLAGGTGRYGYT

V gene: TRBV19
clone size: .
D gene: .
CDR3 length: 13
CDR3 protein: ASSMGRTTTYEQY

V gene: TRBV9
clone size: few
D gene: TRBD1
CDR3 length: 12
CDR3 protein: ASRTGTGGQGYT

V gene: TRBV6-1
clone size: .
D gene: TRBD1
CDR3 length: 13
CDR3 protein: ASSVGATGVYGYT

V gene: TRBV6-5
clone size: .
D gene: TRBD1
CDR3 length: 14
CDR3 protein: ASSYSFDRGLTEAF

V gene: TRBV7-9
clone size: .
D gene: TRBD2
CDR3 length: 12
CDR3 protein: ASSLAGGRGEQF

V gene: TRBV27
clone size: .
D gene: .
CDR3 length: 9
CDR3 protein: ASSLSGEQY

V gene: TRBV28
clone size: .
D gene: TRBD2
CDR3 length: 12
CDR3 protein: ASTDSGRPYEQY

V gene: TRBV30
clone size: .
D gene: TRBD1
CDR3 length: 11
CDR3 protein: AWSVQGDQPQH

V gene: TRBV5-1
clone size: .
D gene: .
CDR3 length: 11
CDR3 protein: ASSWLASGELF

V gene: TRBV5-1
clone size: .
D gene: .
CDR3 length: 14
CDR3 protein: ASSWLEGAGKYEQY

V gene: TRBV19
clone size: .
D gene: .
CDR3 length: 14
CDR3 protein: ASSMRGLAAKNIQY

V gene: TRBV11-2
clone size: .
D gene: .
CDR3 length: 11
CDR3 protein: ASSPGLGSTIY

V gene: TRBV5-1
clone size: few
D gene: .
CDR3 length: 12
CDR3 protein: ASSLGDYQETQY

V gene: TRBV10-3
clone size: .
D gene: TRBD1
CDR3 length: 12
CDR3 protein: APRHRGTYNEQF

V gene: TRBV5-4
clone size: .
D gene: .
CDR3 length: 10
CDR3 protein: ASSIDEDTQY

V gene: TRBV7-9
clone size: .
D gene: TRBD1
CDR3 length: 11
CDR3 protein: ASSPTPSGQEY

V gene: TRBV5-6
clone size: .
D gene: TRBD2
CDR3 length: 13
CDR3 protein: ASSPRTSGADTQY

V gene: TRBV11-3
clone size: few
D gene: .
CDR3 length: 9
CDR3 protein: ASRGNEKLF

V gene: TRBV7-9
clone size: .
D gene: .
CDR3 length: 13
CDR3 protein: ASSSPLGRNYGYT

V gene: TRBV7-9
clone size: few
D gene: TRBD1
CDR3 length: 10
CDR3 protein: ASSPTGIEQY

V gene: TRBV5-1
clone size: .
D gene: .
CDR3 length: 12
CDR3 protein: ASSKRGRNYGYT

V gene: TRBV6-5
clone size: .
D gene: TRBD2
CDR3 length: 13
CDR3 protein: ASSYSLAGTGELF

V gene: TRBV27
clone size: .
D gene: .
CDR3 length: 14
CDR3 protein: ASARPGGLAKNIQY

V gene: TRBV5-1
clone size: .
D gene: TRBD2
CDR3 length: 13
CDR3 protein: ASSLVASGSNEQF

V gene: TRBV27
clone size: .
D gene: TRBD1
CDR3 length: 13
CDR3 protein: ASSSDRVGKYEQY

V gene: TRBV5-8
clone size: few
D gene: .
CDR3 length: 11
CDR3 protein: ASSRQANYGYT

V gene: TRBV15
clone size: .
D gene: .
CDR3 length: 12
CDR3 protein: ATSRAGVAGELF

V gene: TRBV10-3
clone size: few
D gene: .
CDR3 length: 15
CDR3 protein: AISESRLLKNTGELF

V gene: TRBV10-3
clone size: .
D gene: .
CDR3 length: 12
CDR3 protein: AISGTRDNSPLH

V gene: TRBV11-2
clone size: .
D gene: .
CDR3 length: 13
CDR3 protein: ASSLRAGSYNEQF

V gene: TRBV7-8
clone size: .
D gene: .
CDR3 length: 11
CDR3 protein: ASSFGLRDTQY

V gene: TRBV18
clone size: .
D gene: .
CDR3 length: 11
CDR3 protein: ASSPETKQPQH

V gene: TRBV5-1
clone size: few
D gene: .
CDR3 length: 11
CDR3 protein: ASSLASNTEAF

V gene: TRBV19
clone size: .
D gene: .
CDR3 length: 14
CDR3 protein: ASSIGFPPNTGELF

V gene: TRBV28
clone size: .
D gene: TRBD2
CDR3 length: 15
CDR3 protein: ASSLTYRLAGYNEQF

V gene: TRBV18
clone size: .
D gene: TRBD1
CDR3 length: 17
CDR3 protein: ASSPLRDRGSSGANVLT

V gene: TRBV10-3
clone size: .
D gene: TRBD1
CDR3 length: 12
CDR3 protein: ATQGGQGNTEAF

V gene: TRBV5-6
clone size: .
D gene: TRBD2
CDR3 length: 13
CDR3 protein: ASSLAGGLGAGLF

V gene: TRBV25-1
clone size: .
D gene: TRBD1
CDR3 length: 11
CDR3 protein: ASSGDRGDTQY

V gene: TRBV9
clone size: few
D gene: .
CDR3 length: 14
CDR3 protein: ASSVEGHSSTDTQY

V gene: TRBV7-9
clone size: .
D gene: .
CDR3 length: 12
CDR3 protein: ASSPRDFSYEQY

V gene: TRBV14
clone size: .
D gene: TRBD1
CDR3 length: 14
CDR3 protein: ASSRGGDRGYNEQF

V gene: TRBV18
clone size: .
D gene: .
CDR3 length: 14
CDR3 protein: ASSPNDGGAVGELF

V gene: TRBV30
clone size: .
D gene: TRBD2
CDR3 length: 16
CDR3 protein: AWSEAVTSGGLTDTQY

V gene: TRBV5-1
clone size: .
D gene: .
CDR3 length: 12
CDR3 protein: ASRFSMGNTEAF

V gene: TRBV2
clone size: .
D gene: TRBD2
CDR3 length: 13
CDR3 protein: ASRRTSGSLGEQF

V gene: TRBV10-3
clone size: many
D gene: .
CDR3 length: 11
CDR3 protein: AIREFESQPQH

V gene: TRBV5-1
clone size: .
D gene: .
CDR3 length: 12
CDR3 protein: ASSHGNSGNTIY